The 24 T cell receptor beta chains given below trace back to one sample, sequenced in a study of blood T cells in healthy people across ages. A sample-barcoded 5' primer and a J-beta primer mix were used in a second PCR of roughly 6 to 11 cycles. From the 5' RACE reads, TCRdb called clonotypes with MiXCR, one entry per CDR3 protein. Of about 1.4 million distinct CDR3 sequences listed, approximately 59% were seen once; the top ten hold 6.5% to 8.5%. The sequencing input was blood. Every receptor here comes from a man between 18 and 35 years old in good health.

The gene calls are TRBV7-8 and TRBJ1-2; 7 bases match TRBD1. Germline V gene lookup returns CDR1 SGHVS and CDR2 FQNEAQ. The CDR3 contains 16 residues. With V trimmed by 2 bases and J by 0 bases, 6 bases remained unmatched. The CDR3 bases are TGTGCCAGCAGCTTACACCGGGACAGAACTAACTATGGCTACACCTTC. Its translation: CASSLHRDRTNYGYTF.

The chain carries TRBV7-2 and TRBJ2-1; D gene uncertain. There are 13 residues in the CDR3. Germline CDR1 SGHTA, CDR2 FQGNSA. Trimming left V 0 bases short and J 10 bases short, with 10 bases between. As DNA, the CDR3 is TGTGCCAGCAGCTTAGCTCCGCCCCGGGAGCAGTTCTTC. Its protein product is CASSLAPPREQFF.

The chain couples TRBV6-1 to TRBJ1-1; D not certain. CDR3 length equals 10 residues. Trimming left V 5 bases short and J 8 bases short, with 6 bases between. Germline-derived CDR1 and CDR2 are MNHNS and SASEGT. DNA for the CDR3: TGTGCCAGCAGTTACAGAGAAGCTTTCTTT. Amino acid sequence: CASSYREAFF.

V is TRBV6-1 and J is TRBJ2-5, with a tentative D call TRBD1 (8 bases). The CDR3 length is 16 residues. Trimming pared 1 base from V and 5 bases from J, leaving 17 bases between. The V gene's germline CDR1 is MNHNS and CDR2 SASEGT. The CDR3 is CASSEGWDRRGETQYF. The CDR3 DNA reads as TGTGCCAGCAGTGAAGGCTGGGACAGGCGGGGGGAGACCCAGTACTTC.

The chain carries TRBV2 and TRBJ2-1; 9 bases are a match to TRBD2. Germline CDR1 reads SNHLY; CDR2 reads FYNNEI. With V trimmed by 3 bases and J by 4 bases, 1 base remained unmatched. The CDR3 is 14 residues long. In DNA form, the CDR3 reads TGTGCCAGCAGTGAGCTAGCGGGGTACAATGAGCAGTTCTTC. Translated: CASSELAGYNEQFF.

This clonotype was counted between two and nine times. The chain is built from TRBV10-3 and TRBJ2-4; unclear D gene. The closer fit of TRBJ2-7 to the DNA end suggests the J call may be wrong. Germline values: CDR1 ENHRY, CDR2 SYGVKD. This CDR3 contains 11 residues. The CDR3 bases are TGTGCCATCAGGACGGCTTACGAGCAGTACTTC. Its protein product is CAIRTAYEQYF.

The chain links TRBV12-5 to TRBJ2-7; TRBD2 is a possible D gene (6 bases). Trimming pared 2 bases from V and 7 bases from J, leaving 21 bases between. CDR1 is LGHNT and CDR2 is FRNRAP in the germline V gene. This CDR3 region has 16 residues. The CDR3 loop reads CASGLSGRSGDYEQYF. CDR3 sequence (DNA): TGTGCTAGTGGTTTGAGCGGGCGGAGTGGTGATTATGAGCAGTACTTC.

This clonotype was picked up a small number of times. A read error may produce the germline difference seen at one junction end. The V call is TRBV20-1, the J call TRBJ1-1, with 10 bases matching TRBD1. CDR1 is DFQATT, CDR2 SNEGSKA, per germline (reference sequence). The CDR3 loop spans 15 amino acids. DNA of the CDR3: TGCAGTGCTAGTCCGAGACAGGGGGCGAACGCTGAAGCTTTCTTT. It encodes CSASPRQGANAEAFF.

This clonotype occurred a few times. J is TRBJ2-7 and V is TRBV4-1; D is undetermined. V lost 0 bases, J lost 1 base, and 10 bases lay in between. This CDR3 comprises 15 residues. The germline CDR1 and CDR2 sequences are MGHRA and YSYEKL. The CDR3 bases are TGCGCCAGCAGCCAAGATCGGTCAGATTCCTACGAGCAGTACTTC. As protein: CASSQDRSDSYEQYF.

This clonotype turned up a few times. The CDR3 loop reads CASSPQGRINSPLHF. CDR3 sequence (DNA): TGTGCCAGCAGTCCCCAAGGAAGGATTAATTCACCCCTCCACTTT. This rearrangement joins TRBV27 to TRBJ1-6; D call uncertain. V lost 5 bases, J lost 6 bases, and 14 bases lay in between. This CDR3 is 15 amino acids long. The germline V gene has CDR1 MNHEY and CDR2 SMNVEV (reference sequence).

V usage is TRBV12-3 or TRBV12-4 and J usage is TRBJ2-5; D uncertain. The CDR3 is made up of 15 amino acids. V gave up 2 bases and J gave up 1 base, with 11 bases separating them. The CDR3 loop reads CASSLYAGFQETQYF. Written as DNA, the CDR3 is TGTGCCAGCAGTTTATATGCAGGTTTCCAAGAGACCCAGTACTTC.

This clonotype was seen only a few times. The chain carries TRBV7-9 and TRBJ2-3; D perhaps matches TRBD2 (6 bases). CDR1 and CDR2 (germline): SEHNR, FQNEAQ (reference sequence). Trimming took 1 base from V and 11 from J, leaving 13 bases between them. CDR3 length equals 13 residues. CDR3 nucleotide sequence: TGTGCCAGCAGCTTAGTCACCCGGGACTGGCAGTATTTT. Protein sequence: CASSLVTRDWQYF.

The chain joins TRBV5-1 to TRBJ1-1; D uncertain. CDR1 is SGHRS and CDR2 is YFSETQ in the germline V gene. The V end lost 4 bases, the J end lost 1 base, and 14 bases lay between the germline ends. This CDR3 has 15 amino acids. The CDR3: CASSPRQGSNTEAFF. CDR3 coding DNA: TGCGCCAGCAGCCCCCGACAAGGTTCGAACACTGAAGCTTTCTTT.

This clonotype occurred once. This sequence joins TRBV3-1 and TRBJ2-3; 9 nucleotides match TRBD2. The germline gives CDR1 LGHDT, CDR2 YNNKEL (reference sequence). The CDR3 covers 20 residues. The ends lost 3 bases at V and 4 bases at J; junction bases unmatched: 20. This CDR3 is CASSQPGSGGPGRSADTQYF. DNA for the CDR3: TGTGCCAGCAGCCAGCCGGGAAGCGGGGGGCCGGGTAGAAGCGCAGATACGCAGTATTTT.

The genes are TRBV14 and TRBJ2-1; the D gene is possibly TRBD2 (6 bases). The germline CDR1 and CDR2 sequences are SGHDN and FVKESK. V lost 1 base, J lost 3 bases, and 13 bases lay in between. This CDR3 has 16 amino acids. The CDR3 region is CASSQVGGASYNEQFF. The CDR3 bases are TGTGCCAGCAGCCAAGTCGGAGGGGCCAGCTACAATGAGCAGTTCTTC.

The table lists this clonotype with a few counts. This chain links TRBV4-1 with TRBJ2-1; possible D gene TRBD2, 5 bases. The CDR3 is made up of 13 amino acids. Trimming removed 2 bases from V and 11 bases from J, with 13 bases in between. CDR1 is MGHRA, CDR2 YSYEKL, per germline. The CDR3 loop is CASSQPTAGQQFF. The CDR3 nucleotides are TGCGCCAGCAGCCAACCCACGGCGGGTCAGCAGTTCTTC.

V is TRBV20-1 and J is TRBJ1-1; D is perhaps TRBD1 (5 bases). The V gene's germline CDR1 is DFQATT and CDR2 SNEGSKA (reference sequence). This CDR3 contains 12 residues. The chain's CDR3 is CGGAPTVREAFF. CDR3 nucleotides: TGCGGAGGAGCCCCGACAGTACGTGAAGCTTTCTTT.

This clonotype came up many times. The chain has TRBV20-1 and TRBJ1-2; maybe TRBD1 (6 bases). Trimming stripped 2 bases from V and 3 bases from J, with 19 bases between. The CDR3 sequence is 16 residues long. Germline V lookup: CDR1 DFQATT, CDR2 SNEGSKA (reference sequence). The CDR3 sequence: CSARSLRAGADYGYTF. The CDR3 DNA reads TGCAGTGCTAGATCCTTAAGGGCGGGGGCAGACTATGGCTACACCTTC.

The gene calls are TRBV30 and TRBJ2-3; 7 positions match TRBD1. Germline loops: CDR1 GTSNPN, CDR2 SVGIG (reference sequence). Unmatched junction bases numbered 7, after V lost 0 bases and J lost 4 bases. The CDR3 spans 15 residues. The CDR3 sequence is CAWSVLGGFADTQYF. The CDR3 DNA is TGTGCCTGGAGTGTACTAGGGGGCTTCGCAGATACGCAGTATTTT.

The chain combines TRBV2 with TRBJ2-2; no clear D gene. The CDR3 runs 13 residues. CDR1 and CDR2 (germline): SNHLY, FYNNEI. V was trimmed by 6 bases and J by 4 bases, leaving 9 bases between them. This CDR3 reads CASRQEPTGELFF. The CDR3, as DNA: TGTGCCAGCAGGCAGGAGCCCACCGGGGAGCTGTTTTTT.

This rearrangement joins TRBV29-1 to TRBJ2-3, with D perhaps TRBD1 (6 bases). This CDR3 has 13 residues. CDR1 and CDR2 from the germline V gene are SQVTM and ANQGSEA. Trimming stripped 7 bases from V and 5 bases from J, with 16 bases between. Here the CDR3 reads CSASRGRGDTQYF. The CDR3 DNA follows: TGCAGCGCCAGTAGGGGGAGAGGAGATACGCAGTATTTT.

The chain recombines TRBV6-1 with TRBJ2-3, with D possibly being TRBD1 (5 bases). V lost 7 bases and J lost 3, with 17 bases in between. Germline V gene data show CDR1 as MNHNS and CDR2 as SASEGT. The CDR3 runs to 15 residues. The CDR3 spells CASKPSGNPTDTQYF. The CDR3 DNA follows: TGTGCCAGCAAACCATCAGGGAATCCGACAGATACGCAGTATTTT.

The chain recombines TRBV12-5 with TRBJ2-3, with 11 nucleotides matching TRBD2. V trimming: 0 bases; J trimming: 6 bases; junction bases outside the gene matches: 11. There are 18 residues in the CDR3. Germline CDR1 reads LGHNT; CDR2 reads FRNRAP. The CDR3 here is CASGLVCSGGADSDTQYF. Written as DNA, the CDR3 is TGTGCTAGTGGTTTGGTTTGTAGCGGGGGGGCCGATTCGGATACGCAGTATTTT.

The V gene is TRBV7-2, the J gene TRBJ2-3; D gene uncertain. The germline V gene encodes CDR1 SGHTA and CDR2 FQGNSA. The ends were cut back, 5 bases at V and 2 bases at J, with 14 bases in the middle. The CDR3 has 15 amino acids. CDR3 nucleotide sequence: TGTGCCAGCAGCCCACGGGCTTGGACCACAGATACGCAGTATTTT. It is translated as CASSPRAWTTDTQYF.